What follows is one T cell receptor beta chain and its context. The data stem from a study of control samples from healthy donors and cancer patients. Sequencing used immunoSEQ multiplex PCR; TCRdb keeps in-frame clones, though not all of them. The sample includes about 170,000 clones, about 94% of them seen just once. Trimming cost V 6 bases and J 4 bases, with 12 bases left between them. The CDR3 totals 14 residues. Germline assignment: CDR1 MNHEY and CDR2 SMNVEV (reference sequence). This sequence originates from an older woman in good health. V is TRBV27 and J is TRBJ2-2; D is perhaps TRBD1 (5 bases). Specimen: blood. CDR3 sequence reads: CASRQGWGTGELFF. The CDR3 DNA reads as TGTGCCAGCAGGCAGGGATGGGGCACCGGGGAGCTGTTTTTT.